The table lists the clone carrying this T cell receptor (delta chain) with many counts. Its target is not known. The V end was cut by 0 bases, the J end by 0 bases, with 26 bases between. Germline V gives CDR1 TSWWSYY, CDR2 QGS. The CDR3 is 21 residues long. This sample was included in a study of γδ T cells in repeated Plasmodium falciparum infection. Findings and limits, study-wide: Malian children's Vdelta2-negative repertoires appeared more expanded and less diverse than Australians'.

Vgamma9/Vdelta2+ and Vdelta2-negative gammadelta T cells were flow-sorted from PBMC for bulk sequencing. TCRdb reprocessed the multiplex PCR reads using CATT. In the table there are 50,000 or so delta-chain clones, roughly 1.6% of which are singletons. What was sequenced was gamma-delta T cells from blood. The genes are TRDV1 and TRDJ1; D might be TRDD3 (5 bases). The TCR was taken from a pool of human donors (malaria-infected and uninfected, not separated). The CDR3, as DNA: TGTGCTCTTGGGGAACTGTCCACCCCCTTGGACTGGTACTCGTACACCGATAAACTCATCTTT. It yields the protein CALGELSTPLDWYSYTDKLIF.